The next 32 T cell receptor beta chains were all read from a single sample in a study of blood T cell repertoires in COVID-19. The data were produced by immunoSEQ multiplex PCR, yet TCRdb's version contains in-frame clones alone and is incomplete. Of 150,000 to 200,000 clones listed, approximately 89% are singletons. The source material was peripheral blood. These receptors all stem from a middle-aged man with active or convalescent COVID-19.

This clone turned up a few times. Other DNA sequences of this sample code for an identical CDR3. The chain uses TRBV7-2 and TRBJ2-7; a possible D gene is TRBD1 (6 bases). This CDR3 has 13 residues. Trimming took off 5 bases at V and 5 bases at J, with 13 bases between the two ends. Germline assignment: CDR1 SGHTA and CDR2 FQGNSA. CDR3 loop: CASSPQGLDEQYF. DNA of the CDR3: TGTGCCAGCAGCCCACAGGGTCTCGACGAGCAGTACTTC. Full variable domain (outside the CDR3, taken from reference TRBV7-2 and TRBJ2-7): GAGVSQSPSNKVTEKGKDVELRCDPISGHTALYWYRQSLGQGLEFLIYFQGNSAPDKSGLPSDRFSAERTGGSVSTLTIQRTQQEDSAVYLCASSPQGLDEQYFGPGTRLTVT.

The chain couples TRBV12-3 or TRBV12-4 to TRBJ2-5; D remains ambiguous. This CDR3 spans 12 amino acids. V shed 1 base and J shed 7 bases, with 7 bases lying between them. The CDR3 bases are TGTGCCAGCAGTTTAGTAGCAAGGACCCAGTACTTC. Encoded protein: CASSLVARTQYF.

The rearrangement joins TRBV18 to TRBJ2-1; 9 nucleotides match TRBD1. Germline V lookup: CDR1 KGHSH, CDR2 LQKENI. The CDR3 has 14 residues. Germline trimming cut 8 bases from V and 5 bases from J; bases unmatched to any gene: 7. The CDR3 DNA is TGTGCCAGCCAGGACAGGGGCCGTAACAATGAGCAGTTCTTC. Translated: CASQDRGRNNEQFF. Full variable domain (missing parts from reference TRBV18 and TRBJ2-1): NAGVMQNPRHLVRRRGQEARLRCSPMKGHSHVYWYRQLPEEGLKFMVYLQKENIIDESGMPKERFSAEFPKEGPSILRIQQVVRGDSAAYFCASQDRGRNNEQFFGPGTRLTVL.

V is TRBV9 and J is TRBJ2-4; the match to TRBD2 covers 8 bases. CDR1 and CDR2 from the germline V gene are SGDLS and YYNGEE. Trimming took 3 bases from V and 10 from J; bases not matched to a gene: 6. The CDR3 sequence is 13 residues long. CDR3 amino acids: CASSEGLVEIQYF. The CDR3 region has the DNA TGTGCCAGCAGCGAGGGACTAGTAGAAATTCAGTACTTC.

The V and J genes are TRBV5-6 and TRBJ1-1, with a possible D match to TRBD1 (6 bases). This CDR3 has 16 amino acids. V shed 0 bases and J shed 4 bases, with 16 bases lying between them. Germline lookup yields CDR1 SGHDT and CDR2 YYEEEE. CDR3 in DNA: TGTGCCAGCAGCTTGGGGCGAGGGGGTGAGGGCACTGAAGCTTTCTTT. Amino acid sequence: CASSLGRGGEGTEAFF.

V is TRBV30 and J is TRBJ1-1; D ambiguous. This CDR3 comprises 13 residues. Germline-derived CDR1 and CDR2 are GTSNPN and SVGIG (reference sequence). V lost 3 bases and J 3 bases, leaving 11 bases between the germline ends. The CDR3 loop is CAWRTLGDTEAFF. The CDR3 DNA sequence: TGTGCCTGGAGAACTCTCGGGGACACTGAAGCTTTCTTT.

This chain joins TRBV30 and TRBJ2-5; D is possibly TRBD2 (6 bases). The CDR3 totals 16 residues. Germline V gene sequence: CDR1 GTSNPN, CDR2 SVGIG (reference sequence). Trimming stripped 1 base from V and 5 bases from J, with 20 bases between. CDR3 sequence: CAWSGLGGAPQETQYF. The CDR3 DNA is TGTGCCTGGAGTGGACTAGGCGGGGCCCCACAGGAGACCCAGTACTTC.

CDR3 amino acids: CAISETGPHYGYTF. CDR3 sequence (DNA): TGTGCCATCAGTGAGACAGGACCTCACTATGGCTACACCTTC. The V gene is TRBV10-3, the J gene TRBJ1-2; D is perhaps TRBD1 (5 bases). The CDR3 spans 14 residues. Trimming stripped 2 bases from V and 3 bases from J, with 10 bases between. Germline loops: CDR1 ENHRY, CDR2 SYGVKD.

The gene calls are TRBV6-1 and TRBJ1-2; 8 bases line up with TRBD1. The germline gives CDR1 MNHNS, CDR2 SASEGT. This CDR3 region has 15 residues. Trimming cost V 0 bases and J 4 bases; bases outside gene matches: 4. DNA for the CDR3: TGTGCCAGCAGTGAAGCTAGCAGGGGGCCCTATGGCTACACCTTC. Translation gives CASSEASRGPYGYTF.

The chain combines TRBV6-2 or TRBV6-3 with TRBJ2-3, with D tentatively TRBD1 (5 bases). CDR1 is MNHEY, CDR2 SVGEGT, per germline. The CDR3 is 15 residues long. Trimming cost V 2 bases and J 0 bases, with 9 bases left between them. The DNA of the CDR3 is TGTGCCAGCAGTTACGGGGCCGGTAGCACAGATACGCAGTATTTT. Translation: CASSYGAGSTDTQYF.

The chain is built from TRBV19 and TRBJ1-4; 7 nucleotides agree with TRBD1. J was trimmed by 3 bases and V by 4 bases; bases with no gene match: 11. Germline CDR1 is LNHDA and CDR2 is SQIVND (reference sequence). There are 17 residues in the CDR3. The CDR3 sequence: CASSTYSPTGSNEKLFF. The CDR3 bases are TGTGCCAGTAGTACCTACAGCCCGACAGGGTCTAATGAAAAACTGTTTTTT.

V is TRBV5-1 and J is TRBJ2-7, with 9 bases identical to TRBD1. Trimming took 4 bases from V and 4 from J; bases not matched to a gene: 6. CDR1 and CDR2 from the germline V gene are SGHRS and YFSETQ. The CDR3 length is 14 residues. The CDR3, as DNA: TGCGCCAGCAGCGCCGGGACAGGGTCGTACGAGCAGTACTTC. Its translation: CASSAGTGSYEQYF.

The chain has TRBV5-6 and TRBJ2-4; D remains unclear. Trimming removed 0 bases from V and 1 base from J, with 14 bases in between. CDR1 is SGHDT, CDR2 YYEEEE, per germline. There are 17 residues in the CDR3. The CDR3 DNA follows: TGTGCCAGCAGCTTGGCCAGGAATTGGCTGGCCAAAAACATTCAGTACTTC. This translates into CASSLARNWLAKNIQYF.

The chain is built from TRBV5-1 and TRBJ2-3; 14 nucleotides agree with TRBD2. After removal of 3 bases from V and 2 bases from J, the junction contained 2 bases not matched to a gene. The CDR3 loop spans 16 amino acids. Germline CDR1 is SGHRS and CDR2 is YFSETQ. The CDR3 nucleotides are TGCGCCAGCAGCTGGACTAGCGGGGGGACCACAGATACGCAGTATTTT. Translation gives CASSWTSGGTTDTQYF.

Written as DNA, the CDR3 is TGTGCCTGGAGAGGGGGGGGGCCCTACTATGGCTACACCTTC. As protein: CAWRGGGPYYGYTF. The gene calls are TRBV30 and TRBJ1-2; D is possibly TRBD1 (6 bases). CDR1 GTSNPN and CDR2 SVGIG come from the germline V gene (reference sequence). Trimming removed 3 bases at V and 3 bases at J, with 14 bases between. This CDR3 has 14 residues.

V and J are TRBV7-9 and TRBJ1-3; no clear D gene. The CDR3 covers 14 residues. Germline loops: CDR1 SEHNR, CDR2 FQNEAQ (reference sequence). Trimming removed 1 base at V and 4 bases at J, with 8 bases between. CDR3 in amino acids: CASSLVGGGNTIYF. The DNA of the CDR3 is TGTGCCAGCAGCTTAGTAGGCGGAGGAAACACCATATATTTT.

This rearrangement joins TRBV4-1 to TRBJ1-4, with a tentative D call TRBD1 (6 bases). Germline V gene lookup returns CDR1 MGHRA and CDR2 YSYEKL. This CDR3 has 17 residues. Trimming took 9 bases from V and 3 from J, leaving 23 bases between them. CDR3 amino acids: CARADSGQIKANEKLFF. Written as DNA, the CDR3 is TGCGCCAGAGCAGACTCCGGACAGATCAAGGCTAATGAAAAACTGTTTTTT.

The rearrangement uses TRBV3-1 (or the pseudogene TRBV3-2) and TRBJ1-4; 10 bases agree with TRBD1. The CDR3 has 14 amino acids. Germline values: CDR1 LGHDT, CDR2 YNNKEL (reference sequence). Trimming removed 4 bases from V and 8 bases from J; junction bases left unmatched: 4. DNA for the CDR3: TGTGCCAGCAGCCCCCGGGACAGGGGCGAAAAACTGTTTTTT. Protein product: CASSPRDRGEKLFF.

The chain employs TRBV30 and TRBJ1-2; 9 bases map to TRBD1. This CDR3 comprises 15 residues. Trimming removed 6 bases from V and 8 bases from J; junction bases left unmatched: 16. The germline V gene encodes CDR1 GTSNPN and CDR2 SVGIG (reference sequence). The CDR3, as DNA: TGTGCCTGCAACCCGCACACAGGGGGCGTTGAAGGCTACACCTTC. Protein sequence: CACNPHTGGVEGYTF.

The chain is built from TRBV7-8 and TRBJ1-1; D might be TRBD1 (6 bases). Germline V gives CDR1 SGHVS, CDR2 FQNEAQ. The CDR3 spans 17 residues. Trimming stripped 1 base from V and 10 bases from J, with 25 bases between. The CDR3 sequence: CASSLGWQGLGPAGAFF. DNA for the CDR3: TGTGCCAGCAGCTTAGGATGGCAGGGGCTCGGACCCGCTGGAGCTTTCTTT.

The chain couples TRBV11-2 to TRBJ1-2, with 9 positions matching TRBD1. The length of the CDR3 is 16 residues. Germline lookup yields CDR1 SGHAT and CDR2 FQNNGV. J gave up 4 bases and V 5 bases, and 11 bases lay outside the gene matches. This CDR3 is CASSPLTGGARYGYTF. The DNA of the CDR3 is TGTGCCAGCAGCCCCCTAACAGGGGGCGCACGCTATGGCTACACCTTC.

The chain carries TRBV11-2 and TRBJ1-4; tentative D call: TRBD1 (6 bases). Germline-derived CDR1 and CDR2 are SGHAT and FQNNGV. V lost 5 bases and J lost 8, with 21 bases in between. There are 16 residues in the CDR3. In DNA form, the CDR3 reads TGTGCCAGCAGCATTACCTGGACAGCATTAGAAGAAAAACTGTTTTTT. Translating gives CASSITWTALEEKLFF.

The chain carries TRBV3-1 (or the pseudogene TRBV3-2) and TRBJ2-7, with D maybe TRBD2 (5 bases). V was pared by 4 bases and J by 7 bases, with 11 bases between. This CDR3 is 12 amino acids long. CDR1 and CDR2 (germline): LGHDT, YNNKEL (reference sequence). CDR3 sequence (DNA): TGTGCCAGCAGCCCCCTATCGGGAGAGCAGTACTTC. Protein sequence: CASSPLSGEQYF.

The rearrangement uses TRBV7-2 and TRBJ1-2; 7 positions agree with TRBD1. V lost 2 bases and J lost 6; bases outside the gene matches: 12. The germline gives CDR1 SGHTA, CDR2 FQGNSA. The CDR3 consists of 16 residues. In DNA form, the CDR3 reads TGTGCCAGCAGCTTAAGCTTTGGGACAGCTCGAGATGGCTACACCTTC. Protein product: CASSLSFGTARDGYTF.

The V and J genes are TRBV6-1 and TRBJ1-5; unclear D gene. V dropped 3 bases and J dropped 7 bases, with 10 bases sitting between them. Germline CDR1 is MNHNS and CDR2 is SASEGT. CDR3 length: 13 residues. Here the CDR3 reads CASSEWQRQPQHF. The CDR3 DNA is TGTGCCAGCAGTGAGTGGCAGCGACAGCCCCAGCATTTT.

This chain links TRBV28 with TRBJ2-7; TRBD2 aligns across 7 bases. This CDR3 contains 15 residues. Germline V gives CDR1 MDHEN, CDR2 SYDVKM. V was pared by 5 bases and J by 0 bases, with 7 bases of the junction left unmatched. CDR3 in amino acids: CASSPGGSSSYEQYF. CDR3 sequence (DNA): TGTGCCAGCAGTCCCGGGGGGTCCAGCTCCTACGAGCAGTACTTC. The whole variable domain, filled in from reference TRBV28 and TRBJ2-7, reads DVKVTQSSRYLVKRTGEKVFLECVQDMDHENMFWYRQDPGLGLRLIYFSYDVKMKEKGDIPEGYSVSREKKERFSLILESASTNQTSMYLCASSPGGSSSYEQYFGPGTRLTVT.

The chain combines TRBV11-2 with TRBJ2-7; 10 bases align to TRBD2. The V gene's germline CDR1 is SGHAT and CDR2 FQNNGV. The CDR3 is made up of 15 amino acids. With 1 base clipped from V and 2 bases from J, the junction kept 2 bases outside the gene matches. In nucleotides, the CDR3 is TGTGCCAGCAGCTTAGGGCTAGCGGGGGCCTACGAGCAGTACTTC. Protein: CASSLGLAGAYEQYF.

This chain links TRBV5-5 with TRBJ1-2; 10 bases are shared with TRBD1. This CDR3 spans 17 amino acids. In germline, CDR1 is SGHKS, CDR2 YYEKEE (reference sequence). Unmatched junction bases numbered 15, after V lost 4 bases and J lost 6 bases. CDR3 bases: TGTGCCAGCAGCATTGGACGATGGCTGGGACAGGGGCATGGCTACACCTTC. It translates to CASSIGRWLGQGHGYTF.

The chain couples TRBV18 to TRBJ2-7; 7 positions agree with TRBD1. The CDR3 runs to 16 residues. J lost 2 bases, V lost 0 bases, and 7 bases had no gene match. Looked up from germline, CDR1 is KGHSH and CDR2 is LQKENI. The CDR3 DNA reads as TGTGCCAGCTCACCACCGACACAGGGGCTTACCTACGAGCAGTACTTC. It is translated as CASSPPTQGLTYEQYF.

The gene calls are TRBV19 and TRBJ1-2, with 12 bases lining up with TRBD1. CDR1 is LNHDA, CDR2 SQIVND, per germline (reference sequence). V lost 5 bases to trimming and J lost 6 bases; unmatched junction nucleotides: 4. The CDR3 runs to 14 residues. The CDR3 is CASSYGTGGHGYTF. CDR3 in DNA: TGTGCCAGTAGTTACGGGACAGGGGGCCATGGCTACACCTTC.

The rearrangement links TRBV19 to TRBJ1-1; TRBD1 matches at 7 bases. The V and J ends lost 2 bases and 5 bases, in that order; junction bases with no gene match: 5. Looked up from germline, CDR1 is LNHDA and CDR2 is SQIVND (reference sequence). This CDR3 is built from 14 residues. CDR3 loop: CASSITGVWTEAFF. DNA for the CDR3: TGTGCCAGTAGTATAACAGGGGTTTGGACTGAAGCTTTCTTT.

The chain joins TRBV20-1 to TRBJ1-1; 7 bases line up with TRBD1. CDR1 and CDR2 (germline): DFQATT, SNEGSKA (reference sequence). This CDR3 contains 11 residues. Losses at the gene ends were 6 bases for V and 4 bases for J; bases not matched to a gene: 2. The CDR3 DNA is TGCAGTGCGCCAGGGGGCACTGAAGCTTTCTTT. Its translation is CSAPGGTEAFF.